Presented here are 23 T cell receptor beta chains from one specimen sequenced in a study of regulatory T cells in long-lasting Graves disease. CDR3 regions were amplified by Arm-PCR using iRepertoire HTBI primers to build TCR beta libraries. TCRdb reprocessed the multiplex PCR reads via MiXCR and lists one record per CDR3 protein. Among roughly 380,000 distinct CDR3 sequences listed, 15% to 17% were seen once. Noted time point: newly diagnosed GD, antithyroid drugs for less than 3 months. Making the TCR library involved RNA that had been extracted from PBMCs. The sample consisted of peripheral blood mononuclear cells (PBMCs), taken at new diagnosis, from a patient treated with antithyroid drugs. These TCRs come from a female donor with Graves disease.

This clonotype came up many times. CDR3 amino acids: CASSTGQIHGYTF. CDR3 nucleotide sequence: TGTGCCAGCAGCACGGGACAGATTCATGGCTACACCTTC. V gene TRBV7-9 combines with J gene TRBJ1-2; 7 bases are shared with TRBD1. Trimming took 5 bases from V and 6 from J; bases not matched to a gene: 6. This CDR3 has 13 residues. Per the germline V gene, CDR1 is SEHNR and CDR2 is FQNEAQ (reference sequence).

This clonotype has a count of ten or more. The chain carries TRBV2 and TRBJ1-2; unclear D gene. This CDR3 contains 12 residues. Trimming stripped 3 bases from V and 7 bases from J, with 9 bases between. The germline V gene encodes CDR1 SNHLY and CDR2 FYNNEI. The CDR3 sequence is CASSDGRVGYTF. In DNA form, the CDR3 reads TGTGCCAGCAGTGATGGGCGGGTTGGCTACACCTTC.

The sample holds many counts of this clonotype. J is TRBJ2-7 and V is TRBV7-6, with 8 bases identical to TRBD1. With V trimmed by 5 bases and J by 5 bases, 8 bases remained unmatched. The CDR3 extends over 14 amino acids. CDR1 SGHVS and CDR2 FNYEAQ come from the germline V gene. CDR3 in DNA: TGTGCCAGCAGCGCCCGACAGGGGCAGCACGAGCAGTACTTC. This codes for CASSARQGQHEQYF.

This clonotype came up many times. The rearrangement links TRBV29-1 to TRBJ2-1; the match to TRBD2 covers 9 bases. This CDR3 has 15 amino acids. With V trimmed by 1 base and J by 4 bases, 5 bases remained unmatched. Germline CDR1 is SQVTM and CDR2 is ANQGSEA. The CDR3 reads CSVEVTSGLYNEQFF. The DNA for the CDR3 is TGCAGCGTTGAAGTTACTAGCGGGCTATACAATGAGCAGTTCTTC.

This clonotype was picked up many times. The rearrangement links TRBV13 to TRBJ1-1, with D unclear. This CDR3 is built from 12 residues. Germline V gene sequence: CDR1 PRHDT, CDR2 FYEKMQ (reference sequence). Trimming pared 1 base from V and 7 bases from J, leaving 7 bases between. CDR3 coding DNA: TGTGCCAGCAGCTTAGAAGACCATGAAGCTTTCTTT. Translated, it gives CASSLEDHEAFF.

This clonotype was seen ten or more times. The genes are TRBV27 and TRBJ2-7, with a weak D call TRBD1 (6 bases). Germline loops: CDR1 MNHEY, CDR2 SMNVEV (reference sequence). The CDR3 has 12 amino acids. With 5 bases removed from V and 7 bases from J, the gap between germline ends came to 12 bases. The CDR3 nucleotides are TGTGCCAGCAGTCCACAGGGTAGTGAGCAGTACTTC. It is translated as CASSPQGSEQYF.

The rearrangement links TRBV19 to TRBJ1-1; D is unresolved. V was trimmed by 1 base and J by 6 bases, leaving 9 bases between them. Germline CDR1 LNHDA, CDR2 SQIVND (reference sequence). The CDR3 consists of 13 residues. The CDR3 sequence is CASSIGPRAEAFF. As DNA, the CDR3 is TGTGCCAGTAGTATAGGGCCTAGGGCTGAAGCTTTCTTT. Filled out from reference TRBV19 and TRBJ1-1, the complete variable domain reads DGGITQSPKYLFRKEGQNVTLSCEQNLNHDAMYWYRQDPGQGLRLIYYSQIVNDFQKGDIAEGYSVSREKKESFPLTVTSAQKNPTAFYLCASSIGPRAEAFFGQGTRLTVV.

This clonotype appeared many times. The genes are TRBV27 and TRBJ1-1; D gene uncertain. V was pared by 5 bases and J by 6 bases, with 25 bases between. This CDR3 is 17 amino acids long. Germline V gives CDR1 MNHEY, CDR2 SMNVEV (reference sequence). Here the CDR3 DNA reads TGTGCCAGCAGTGCCCCCTCCCCAGGCAGGCTCTTACCTGAAGCTTTCTTT. As protein: CASSAPSPGRLLPEAFF.

The rearrangement uses TRBV4-2 and TRBJ2-7; the D is unclear. V was pared by 0 bases and J by 1 base, with 7 bases between. The CDR3 covers 14 residues. The germline gives CDR1 LGHNA, CDR2 YNFKEQ. The CDR3 region is CASSQDWGSYEQYF. The CDR3 region has the DNA TGTGCCAGCAGCCAAGATTGGGGTTCCTACGAGCAGTACTTC.

This clonotype was recorded at least ten times. V usage is TRBV2 and J usage is TRBJ1-5; TRBD1 might be the D (6 bases). The V end was cut by 1 base, the J end by 3 bases, with 10 bases between. The CDR3 extends over 15 amino acids. The germline gives CDR1 SNHLY, CDR2 FYNNEI. The DNA for the CDR3 is TGTGCCAGCAGTGAAGATGGACAGCCCAATCAGCCCCAGCATTTT. Translation: CASSEDGQPNQPQHF.

This clonotype was seen many times. This chain joins TRBV20-1 and TRBJ2-1; 10 nucleotides match TRBD2. Trimming at V came to 0 bases and at J to 2 bases, leaving 16 bases not matched to a gene. The CDR3 spans 20 residues. Germline V gene sequence: CDR1 DFQATT, CDR2 SNEGSKA (reference sequence). The CDR3 DNA sequence: TGCAGTGCTAGAGATTTGAATCGTGGTGGACTAGCGGCGGCCTACAATGAGCAGTTCTTC. Protein: CSARDLNRGGLAAAYNEQFF.

This clonotype was recorded a few times. CDR3 DNA sequence: TGTGCCAGTAGTCCGACAGGGGTCCAAGAGACCCAGTACTTC. This codes for CASSPTGVQETQYF. The chain combines TRBV19 with TRBJ2-5, with 8 bases that match TRBD1. The CDR3 is 14 residues long. Germline CDR1 and CDR2: LNHDA and SQIVND (reference sequence). The junction had 3 bases not matched to a gene; V was cut back by 5 bases and J by 1 base.

This clonotype was recorded at least ten times. The genes are TRBV29-1 and TRBJ2-5; 7 bases align to TRBD1. After removal of 8 bases from V and 1 base from J, the junction contained 19 bases not matched to a gene. The CDR3 is 17 amino acids. The germline CDR1 and CDR2 sequences are SQVTM and ANQGSEA. CDR3 amino acids: CSICRGVTGERQETQYF. In DNA form, the CDR3 reads TGCAGCATCTGTAGGGGAGTCACAGGGGAGCGCCAAGAGACCCAGTACTTC. The complete variable domain, with remaining parts taken from reference TRBV29-1 and TRBJ2-5, reads SAVISQKPSRDICQRGTSLTIQCQVDSQVTMMFWYRQQPGQSLTLIATANQGSEATYESGFVIDKFPISRPNLTFSTLTVSNMSPEDSSIYLCSICRGVTGERQETQYFGPGTRLLVL.

This clonotype was observed many times. The gene calls are TRBV2 and TRBJ1-4; D perhaps matches TRBD1 (6 bases). CDR3 size: 13 residues. In germline, CDR1 is SNHLY, CDR2 FYNNEI. V lost 7 bases, J lost 8 bases, and 14 bases lay in between. CDR3 in DNA: TGTGCCAGCACTTGGACAGAGGGGGAAAAACTGTTTTTT. Residues: CASTWTEGEKLFF.

This clonotype appeared once. One end of the junction does not line up with germline, which may come from a read error. V is TRBV7-7 and J is TRBJ2-1, with 15 bases lining up with TRBD2. CDR3 length: 17 amino acids. Germline V gene sequence: CDR1 SSHAT, CDR2 FNYEAQ (reference sequence). The CDR3 region is CASSPRGLAGGSPEQFF. The CDR3 DNA sequence: TGTGCTAGCAGCCCTCGTGGACTAGCGGGAGGGTCGCCTGAGCAGTTCTTC.

This clonotype turned up a few times. V and J are TRBV20-1 and TRBJ2-5, with 10 nucleotides matching TRBD2. The germline gives CDR1 DFQATT, CDR2 SNEGSKA (reference sequence). This CDR3 is 16 amino acids long. V dropped 2 bases and J dropped 4; count of bases not matched to a gene: 10. CDR3 in amino acids: CSARLPQREGRETQYF. CDR3 DNA sequence: TGCAGTGCTAGATTGCCCCAGCGGGAGGGGCGAGAGACCCAGTACTTC.

This clonotype was seen repeatedly, ten times or more. V usage is TRBV7-9 and J usage is TRBJ1-1; no reliable D call. V lost 7 bases and J 2 bases, leaving 14 bases between the germline ends. The germline V gene encodes CDR1 SEHNR and CDR2 FQNEAQ (reference sequence). The CDR3 consists of 14 residues. CDR3 coding DNA: TGTGCCAGCACCAAGGTCCGGGGAAACACTGAAGCTTTCTTT. Its translation is CASTKVRGNTEAFF.

This clonotype was detected many times. This chain joins TRBV5-5 and TRBJ2-4; D ambiguous. Germline V gives CDR1 SGHKS, CDR2 YYEKEE (reference sequence). The V gene lost 5 bases and the J gene lost 0 bases, with 6 bases spanning the gap. The CDR3 extends over 13 amino acids. The CDR3 is CASRGIAKNIQYF. The CDR3 DNA reads TGTGCCAGCAGGGGGATAGCCAAAAACATTCAGTACTTC.

V gene TRBV12-3 or TRBV12-4 combines with J gene TRBJ2-2; TRBD1 aligns across 11 bases. This CDR3 contains 16 residues. Trimming at V came to 7 bases and at J to 5 bases, leaving 9 bases not matched to a gene. CDR3 amino acids: CASTRTGGVSTGELFF. The DNA for the CDR3 is TGTGCCAGCACTCGGACAGGGGGCGTGAGTACCGGGGAGCTGTTTTTT.

This clonotype was seen at least ten times. This chain uses TRBV10-3 with TRBJ2-5; TRBD2 aligns across 11 bases. Germline CDR1 is ENHRY and CDR2 is SYGVKD. With 3 bases clipped from V and 4 bases from J, the junction kept 7 bases outside the gene matches. This CDR3 spans 16 amino acids. In nucleotides, the CDR3 is TGTGCCATCAGTGATGCTAGCGGGAGGACGGGAGAGACCCAGTACTTC. The encoded protein is CAISDASGRTGETQYF.

In its sample, this clonotype was seen many times. The genes are TRBV6-1 and TRBJ2-6, with 14 bases lining up with TRBD2. In germline, CDR1 is MNHNS, CDR2 SASEGT. CDR3 length: 21 residues. After removal of 6 bases from V and 0 bases from J, the junction contained 13 bases not matched to a gene. As DNA, the CDR3 is TGTGCCAGCAGGAGATCACCGGGACTAGCGGGGGAGATCTCTGGGGCCAACGTCCTGACTTTC. Its protein is CASRRSPGLAGEISGANVLTF.

This sequence joins TRBV20-1 and TRBJ2-1; D might be TRBD1 or TRBD2, each matching 7 bases. The CDR3 covers 16 residues. V lost 6 bases to trimming and J lost 0 bases, with 18 bases between them. Germline V lookup: CDR1 DFQATT, CDR2 SNEGSKA (reference sequence). Here the CDR3 reads CSAKGASGNSYNEQFF. The CDR3 bases are TGCAGTGCCAAGGGGGCTAGCGGAAACTCCTACAATGAGCAGTTCTTC.

There are many counts of this clonotype. The J gene is TRBJ2-2, the V gene TRBV11-2; TRBD2 matches 11 bases. The CDR3 length is 17 residues. V shed 0 bases, J shed 5 bases, and the junction held 5 bases outside the gene matches. CDR1 and CDR2 from the germline V gene are SGHAT and FQNNGV. The DNA of the CDR3 is TGTGCCAGCAGCTTAGATTTAAGGACTAGCGGGACCGGGGAGCTGTTTTTT. It specifies CASSLDLRTSGTGELFF.